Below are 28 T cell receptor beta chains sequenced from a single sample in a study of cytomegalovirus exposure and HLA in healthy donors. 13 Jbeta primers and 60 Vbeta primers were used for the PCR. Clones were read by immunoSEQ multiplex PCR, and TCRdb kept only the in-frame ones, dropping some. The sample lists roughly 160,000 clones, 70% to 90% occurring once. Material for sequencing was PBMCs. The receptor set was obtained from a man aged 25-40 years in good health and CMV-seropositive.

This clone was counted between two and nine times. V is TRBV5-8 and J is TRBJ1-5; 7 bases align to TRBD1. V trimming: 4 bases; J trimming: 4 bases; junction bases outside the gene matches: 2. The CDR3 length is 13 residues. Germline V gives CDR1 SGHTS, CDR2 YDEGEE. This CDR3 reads CASSLDRNQPQHF. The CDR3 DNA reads TGTGCCAGCAGCCTGGACAGGAATCAGCCCCAGCATTTT.

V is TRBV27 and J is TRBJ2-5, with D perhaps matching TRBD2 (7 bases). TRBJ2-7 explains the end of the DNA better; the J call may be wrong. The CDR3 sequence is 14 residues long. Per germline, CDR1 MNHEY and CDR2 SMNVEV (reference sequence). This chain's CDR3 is CATSWAAGHYEQYF. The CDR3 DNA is TGTGCCACCTCTTGGGCAGCGGGACACTACGAGCAGTACTTC.

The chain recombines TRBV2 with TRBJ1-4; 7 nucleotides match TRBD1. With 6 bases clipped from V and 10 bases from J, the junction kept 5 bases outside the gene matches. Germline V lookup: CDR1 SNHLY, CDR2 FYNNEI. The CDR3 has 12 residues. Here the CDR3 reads CASRGGDRKLFF. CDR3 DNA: TGTGCCAGCAGGGGCGGGGACAGAAAACTGTTTTTT.

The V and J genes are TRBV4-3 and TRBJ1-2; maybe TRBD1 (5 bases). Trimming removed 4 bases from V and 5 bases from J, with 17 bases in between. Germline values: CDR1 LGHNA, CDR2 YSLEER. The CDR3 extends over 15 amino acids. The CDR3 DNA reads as TGCGCCAGCAGCCGACAGCTACCCTTCCCTTATGGCTACACCTTC. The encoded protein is CASSRQLPFPYGYTF.

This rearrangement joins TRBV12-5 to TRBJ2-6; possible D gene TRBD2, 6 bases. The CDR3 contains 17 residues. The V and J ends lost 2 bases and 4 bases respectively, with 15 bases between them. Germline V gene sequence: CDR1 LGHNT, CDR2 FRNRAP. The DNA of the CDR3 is TGTGCTAGTGGTTTGACCCTCAGGGCGGGAGGGGCCAACGTCCTGACTTTC. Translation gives CASGLTLRAGGANVLTF.

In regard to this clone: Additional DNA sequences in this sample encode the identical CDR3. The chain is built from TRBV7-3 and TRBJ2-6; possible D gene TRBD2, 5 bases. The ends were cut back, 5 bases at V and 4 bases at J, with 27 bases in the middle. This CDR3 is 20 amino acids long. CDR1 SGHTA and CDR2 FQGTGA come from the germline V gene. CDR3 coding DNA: TGTGCCAGCAGCATCTTACTAGTAGAAGAACAACTCTCCGGGGCCAACGTCCTGACTTTC. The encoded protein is CASSILLVEEQLSGANVLTF.

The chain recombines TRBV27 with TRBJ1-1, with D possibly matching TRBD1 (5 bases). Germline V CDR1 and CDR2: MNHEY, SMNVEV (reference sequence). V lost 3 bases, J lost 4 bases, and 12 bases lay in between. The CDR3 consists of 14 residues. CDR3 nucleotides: TGTGCCAGCAGTTTTATCAGGGAGGCCACTGAAGCTTTCTTT. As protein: CASSFIREATEAFF.

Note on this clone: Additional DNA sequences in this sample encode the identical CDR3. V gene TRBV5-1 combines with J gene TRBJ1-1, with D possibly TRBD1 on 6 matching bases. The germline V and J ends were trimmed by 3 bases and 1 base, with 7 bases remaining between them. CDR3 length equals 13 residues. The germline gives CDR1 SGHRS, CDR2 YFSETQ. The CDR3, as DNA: TGCGCCAGCAGCTGGGGACAGAACACTGAAGCTTTCTTT. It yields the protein CASSWGQNTEAFF.

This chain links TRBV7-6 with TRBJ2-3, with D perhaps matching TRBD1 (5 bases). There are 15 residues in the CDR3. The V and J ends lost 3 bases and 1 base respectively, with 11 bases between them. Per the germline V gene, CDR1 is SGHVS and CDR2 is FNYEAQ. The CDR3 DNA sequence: TGTGCCAGCAGCTTTAGGTTAGGGGGCACAGATACGCAGTATTTT. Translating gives CASSFRLGGTDTQYF.

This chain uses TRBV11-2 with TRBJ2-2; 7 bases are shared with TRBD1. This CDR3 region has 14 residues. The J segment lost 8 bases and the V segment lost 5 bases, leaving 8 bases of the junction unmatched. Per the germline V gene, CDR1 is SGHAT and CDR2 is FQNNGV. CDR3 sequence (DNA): TGTGCCAGCAGCCCTGTAACAGGGGAGGGGGAGCTGTTTTTT. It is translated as CASSPVTGEGELFF. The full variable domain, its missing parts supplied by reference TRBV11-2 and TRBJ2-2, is EAGVAQSPRYKIIEKRQSVAFWCNPISGHATLYWYQQILGQGPKLLIQFQNNGVVDDSQLPKDRFSAERLKGVDSTLKIQPAKLEDSAVYLCASSPVTGEGELFFGEGSRLTVL.

The CDR3 loop reads CASSPVAGGTGELFF. DNA for the CDR3: TGTGCCAGCTCACCCGTAGCGGGCGGCACCGGGGAGCTGTTTTTT. This chain links TRBV18 with TRBJ2-2; 7 nucleotides align to TRBD2. This CDR3 is built from 15 residues. CDR1 is KGHSH, CDR2 LQKENI, per germline. Trimming removed 3 bases from V and 4 bases from J; junction bases left unmatched: 5.

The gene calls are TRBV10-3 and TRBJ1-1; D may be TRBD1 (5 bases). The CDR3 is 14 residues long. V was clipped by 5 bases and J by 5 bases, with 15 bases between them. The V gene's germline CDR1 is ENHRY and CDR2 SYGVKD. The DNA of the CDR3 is TGTGCCATCAGTCTCACAGGTTTAGGTACTGAAGCTTTCTTT. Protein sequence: CAISLTGLGTEAFF.

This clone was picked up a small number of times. CDR3 residues: CASSHRDTSTNEKLFF. Written as DNA, the CDR3 is TGTGCCAGCAGCCACAGGGACACCTCAACTAATGAAAAACTGTTTTTT. The V call is TRBV6-6, the J call TRBJ1-4; a weak D match, TRBD1 (6 bases). The CDR3 spans 16 residues. V was shortened by 6 bases and J by 0 bases, with 14 bases between the two germline ends. Germline V gives CDR1 MNHNY, CDR2 SVGAGI (reference sequence).

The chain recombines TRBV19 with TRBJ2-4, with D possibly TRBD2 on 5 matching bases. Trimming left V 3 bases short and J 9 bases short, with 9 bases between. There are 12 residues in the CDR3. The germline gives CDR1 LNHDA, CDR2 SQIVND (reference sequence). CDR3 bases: TGTGCCAGTAGTATTGGTGGAGGCATTCAGTACTTC. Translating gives CASSIGGGIQYF.

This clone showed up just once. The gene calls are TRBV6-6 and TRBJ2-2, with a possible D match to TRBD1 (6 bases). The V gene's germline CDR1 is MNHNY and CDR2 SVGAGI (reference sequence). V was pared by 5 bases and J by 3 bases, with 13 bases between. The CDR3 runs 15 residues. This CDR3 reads CASSRPGVDTGELFF. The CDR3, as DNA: TGTGCCAGCAGTCGCCCAGGGGTAGACACCGGGGAGCTGTTTTTT.

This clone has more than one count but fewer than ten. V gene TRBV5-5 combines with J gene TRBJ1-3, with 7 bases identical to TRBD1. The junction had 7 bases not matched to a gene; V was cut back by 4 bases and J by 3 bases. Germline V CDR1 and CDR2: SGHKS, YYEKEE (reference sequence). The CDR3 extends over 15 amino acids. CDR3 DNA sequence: TGTGCCAGCAGCGCACAGGGGAAGTATGGAAACACCATATATTTT. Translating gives CASSAQGKYGNTIYF.

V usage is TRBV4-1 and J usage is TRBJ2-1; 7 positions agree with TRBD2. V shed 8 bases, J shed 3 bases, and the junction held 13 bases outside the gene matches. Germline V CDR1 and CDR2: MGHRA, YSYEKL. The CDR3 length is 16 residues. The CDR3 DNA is TGCGCCAGCGGCAATATCGGGGGGAGTGTCTACAATGAGCAGTTCTTC. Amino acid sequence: CASGNIGGSVYNEQFF.

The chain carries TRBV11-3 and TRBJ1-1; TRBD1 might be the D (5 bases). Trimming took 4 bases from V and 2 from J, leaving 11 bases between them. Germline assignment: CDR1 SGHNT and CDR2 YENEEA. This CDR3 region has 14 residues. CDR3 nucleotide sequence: TGTGCCAGCAGCTCCATTCAGGGAAACACTGAAGCTTTCTTT. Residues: CASSSIQGNTEAFF.

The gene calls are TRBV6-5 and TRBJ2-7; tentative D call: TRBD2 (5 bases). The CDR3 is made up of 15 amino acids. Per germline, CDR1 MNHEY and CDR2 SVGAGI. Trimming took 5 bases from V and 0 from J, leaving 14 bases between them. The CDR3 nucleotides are TGTGCCAGCAGTCCTCGGACTGCTGCCTCCTACGAGCAGTACTTC. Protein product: CASSPRTAASYEQYF.

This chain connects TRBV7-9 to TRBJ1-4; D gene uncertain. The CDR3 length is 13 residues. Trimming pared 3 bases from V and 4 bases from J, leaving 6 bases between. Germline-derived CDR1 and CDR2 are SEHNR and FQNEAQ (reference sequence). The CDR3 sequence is CASSFSDNEKLFF. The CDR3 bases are TGTGCCAGCAGCTTCAGCGATAATGAAAAACTGTTTTTT. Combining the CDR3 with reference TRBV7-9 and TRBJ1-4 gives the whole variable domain DTGVSQNPRHKITKRGQNVTFRCDPISEHNRLYWYRQTLGQGPEFLTYFQNEAQLEKSRLLSDRFSAERPKGSFSTLEIQRTEQGDSAMYLCASSFSDNEKLFFGSGTQLSVL.

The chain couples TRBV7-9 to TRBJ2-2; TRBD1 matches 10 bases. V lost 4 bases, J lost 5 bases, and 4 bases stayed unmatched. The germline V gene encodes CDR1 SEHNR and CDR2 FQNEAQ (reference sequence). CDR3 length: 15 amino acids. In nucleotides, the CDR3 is TGTGCCAGCAGCTCTGGACAGGGGGGGACCGGGGAGCTGTTTTTT. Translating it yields CASSSGQGGTGELFF.

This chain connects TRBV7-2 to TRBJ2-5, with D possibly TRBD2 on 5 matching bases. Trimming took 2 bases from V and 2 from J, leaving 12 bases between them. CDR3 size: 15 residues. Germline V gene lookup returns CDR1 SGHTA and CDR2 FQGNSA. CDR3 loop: CASSLRGRIQETQYF. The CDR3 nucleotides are TGTGCCAGCAGCTTACGAGGGCGGATTCAAGAGACCCAGTACTTC.

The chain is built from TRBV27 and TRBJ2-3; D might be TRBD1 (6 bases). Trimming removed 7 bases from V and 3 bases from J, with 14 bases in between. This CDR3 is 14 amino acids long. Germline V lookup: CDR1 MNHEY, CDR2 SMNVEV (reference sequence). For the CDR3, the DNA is TGTGCCAGCATAGGGGGTGGTGGGACAGATACGCAGTATTTT. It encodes CASIGGGGTDTQYF.

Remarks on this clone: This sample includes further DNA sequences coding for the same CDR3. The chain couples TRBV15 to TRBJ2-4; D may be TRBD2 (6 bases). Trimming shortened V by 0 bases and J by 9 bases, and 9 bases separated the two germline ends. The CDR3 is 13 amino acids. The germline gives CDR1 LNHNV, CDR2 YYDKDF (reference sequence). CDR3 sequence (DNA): TGTGCCACCAGCAGAGATCCGGGAGCCATTCAGTACTTC. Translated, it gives CATSRDPGAIQYF.

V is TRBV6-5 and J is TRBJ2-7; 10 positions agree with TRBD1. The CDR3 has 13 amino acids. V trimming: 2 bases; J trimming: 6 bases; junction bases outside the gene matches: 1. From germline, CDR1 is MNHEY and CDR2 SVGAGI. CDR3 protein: CASSYRTGGEQYV. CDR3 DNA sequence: TGTGCCAGCAGTTACCGGACAGGGGGCGAGCAGTACGTC.

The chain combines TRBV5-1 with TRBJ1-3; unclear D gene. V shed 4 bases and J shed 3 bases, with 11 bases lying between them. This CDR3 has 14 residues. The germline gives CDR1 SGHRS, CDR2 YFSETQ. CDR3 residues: CASSPRRDGNTIYF. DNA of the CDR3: TGCGCCAGCAGCCCGCGCCGGGATGGAAACACCATATATTTT. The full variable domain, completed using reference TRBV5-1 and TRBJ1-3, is KAGVTQTPRYLIKTRGQQVTLSCSPISGHRSVSWYQQTPGQGLQFLFEYFSETQRNKGNFPGRFSGRQFSNSRSEMNVSTLELGDSALYLCASSPRRDGNTIYFGEGSWLTVV.

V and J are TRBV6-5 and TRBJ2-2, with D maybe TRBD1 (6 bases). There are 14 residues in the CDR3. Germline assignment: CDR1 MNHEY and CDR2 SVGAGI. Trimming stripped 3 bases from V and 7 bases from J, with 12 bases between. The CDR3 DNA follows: TGTGCCAGCAGTTATTCACAGGGTAACGGGGAGCTGTTTTTT. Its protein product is CASSYSQGNGELFF.

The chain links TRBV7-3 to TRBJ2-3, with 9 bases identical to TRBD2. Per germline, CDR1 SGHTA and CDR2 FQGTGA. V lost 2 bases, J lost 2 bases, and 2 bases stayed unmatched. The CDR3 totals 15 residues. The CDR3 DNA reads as TGTGCCAGCAGCTTAGCGGGAGGGAACACAGATACGCAGTATTTT. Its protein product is CASSLAGGNTDTQYF.